This T cell receptor (beta chain) derives from a study of blood T cells in healthy people across ages. Only a few counts were recorded for this clonotype. The antigen remains undetermined. Together with a sample-barcoded 5' primer, a J-beta primer mix was included in a second PCR lasting about 7 to 12 cycles. TCRdb passed the 5' RACE reads through MiXCR, listing each CDR3 protein once. The data contain some 320,000 distinct CDR3 sequences, 25% to 30% of them singletons. The CDR3 covers 17 residues. The V gene's germline CDR1 is SEHNR and CDR2 FQNEAQ (reference sequence). Trimming left V 9 bases short and J 7 bases short, with 31 bases between. Study-wide results and limits: Lack of knowledge of donor CMV status possibly confounded expanded clonotype changes.

Sequencing input: blood. The clonotype was recovered from a woman in her seventies in good health. The rearrangement joins TRBV7-9 to TRBJ2-7; perhaps TRBD2 as D (5 bases). As DNA, the CDR3 is TGTGCCAGACACCGGGAACCTTCTCCCCGGTTATGTTGGGAGCAGTACTTC. Amino acids: CARHREPSPRLCWEQYF.